This entry concerns a single T cell receptor beta chain. These data belong to a study of control samples from healthy donors and cancer patients. The CDR3 has 15 residues. The V end was cut by 5 bases, the J end by 3 bases, with 17 bases between. CDR1 MNHEY and CDR2 SVGAGI come from the germline V gene. The protocol was immunoSEQ multiplex PCR, while the TCRdb copy is restricted to in-frame clones and leaves out a portion. The sample records fewer than 250,000 clones, roughly nine tenths being singletons. The clonotype originates from a man aged 25 to 40 in good health. J is TRBJ2-7 and V is TRBV6-5; tentative D call: TRBD2 (6 bases). Material: blood. CDR3 sequence reads: CASSRRRDGYYEQYF. CDR3 in DNA: TGTGCCAGCAGTCGGAGGAGGGATGGATACTACGAGCAGTACTTC.